Listed here are 27 T cell receptor beta chains from one sample, sequenced in a study of T cells in Graves' hyperthyroidism and ophthalmopathy (dated 2019 in TCRdb). The library relied on multiplex PCR. Sequencer: Illumina HiSeq 2000. TCR beta CDR3 regions were amplified from RNA transcripts. The first round of RT-PCR for the TCR CDR3 was performed with the HTBI primer set and the Qiagen OneStep RT-PCR kit. The public reads were reprocessed in TCRdb via fastp at Q25 and MiXCR, keeping in-frame beta chains. A single entry per CDR3 protein holds the most common genes and DNA from its merged rows. The sample table lists approximately 400,000 distinct CDR3 sequences, 15% to 18% of them with a count of one. The ten largest clones capture around 14% of the sample. Sample: blood. Receptors were obtained from a woman aged 18-29 years with Graves' hyperthyroidism.

The chain couples TRBV5-1 to TRBJ2-7; D uncertain. The germline V and J ends were trimmed by 4 bases and 7 bases, with 12 bases remaining between them. The length of the CDR3 is 12 residues. CDR1 is SGHRS and CDR2 is YFSETQ in the germline V gene. The DNA of the CDR3 is TGCGCCAGCAGCACAACTATGGCAGAGCAGTACTTC. The encoded protein is CASSTTMAEQYF.

This clonotype occurred a few times. V is TRBV4-1 and J is TRBJ2-3, with a weak D call TRBD2 (7 bases). This CDR3 spans 15 amino acids. Germline V lookup: CDR1 MGHRA, CDR2 YSYEKL. V was shortened by 4 bases and J by 2 bases, with 13 bases between the two germline ends. As DNA, the CDR3 is TGCGCCAGCAGCCCCCTTGGGGGGGCCACAGATACGCAGTATTTT. Translation gives CASSPLGGATDTQYF.

V and J are TRBV11-2 and TRBJ2-3; 7 positions match TRBD2. The germline CDR1 and CDR2 sequences are SGHAT and FQNNGV. After removal of 5 bases from V and 6 bases from J, the junction contained 8 bases not matched to a gene. The CDR3 consists of 14 residues. CDR3 sequence: CASSPASGADTQYF. In nucleotides, the CDR3 is TGTGCCAGCAGCCCCGCGAGCGGGGCGGATACGCAGTATTTT. Supplemented by reference TRBV11-2 and TRBJ2-3, the full variable domain reads EAGVAQSPRYKIIEKRQSVAFWCNPISGHATLYWYQQILGQGPKLLIQFQNNGVVDDSQLPKDRFSAERLKGVDSTLKIQPAKLEDSAVYLCASSPASGADTQYFGPGTRLTVL.

This clonotype was counted at least ten times. The CDR3 DNA sequence: TGTGCCAGCAGCCCTAGGGGACAGGGAGTCAATGAGCAGTTCTTC. Its translation: CASSPRGQGVNEQFF. The V call is TRBV27, the J call TRBJ2-1, with 9 bases identical to TRBD1. This CDR3 comprises 15 residues. CDR1 and CDR2 (germline): MNHEY, SMNVEV (reference sequence). Trimming removed 6 bases from V and 6 bases from J; junction bases left unmatched: 9.

This clonotype was counted many times. The chain links TRBV20-1 to TRBJ2-1, with 13 bases aligning to TRBD2. CDR3 length: 13 amino acids. The germline V gene encodes CDR1 DFQATT and CDR2 SNEGSKA (reference sequence). The J segment lost 9 bases and the V segment lost 6 bases, leaving 5 bases of the junction unmatched. The CDR3 bases are TGCAGTGCCGGACTAGCGGGAGAGGGTGAGCAGTTCTTC. Translation: CSAGLAGEGEQFF.

This clonotype was seen ten or more times. The chain recombines TRBV2 with TRBJ2-3, with D possibly being TRBD2 (6 bases). The germline V gene encodes CDR1 SNHLY and CDR2 FYNNEI. This CDR3 is built from 14 residues. V was pared by 11 bases and J by 0 bases, with 15 bases between. CDR3 sequence: CAPGGETSTDTQYF. The CDR3 DNA reads TGTGCCCCCGGAGGGGAGACTAGCACAGATACGCAGTATTTT.

This clonotype was found many times. The V call is TRBV20-1, the J call TRBJ1-1, with D tentatively TRBD1 (5 bases). The CDR3 covers 15 residues. Germline V gives CDR1 DFQATT, CDR2 SNEGSKA (reference sequence). V lost 2 bases and J lost 1, with 14 bases in between. The DNA of the CDR3 is TGCAGTGCTAGATCATCCGGGACGGCGAACACTGAAGCTTTCTTT. The encoded protein is CSARSSGTANTEAFF.

Details on this clonotype: No conserved phenylalanine or tryptophan is present at the end of the CDR3, so a read error is the likely explanation. The chain uses TRBV11-2 and TRBJ1-1, with D hard to call. V was shortened by 4 bases and J by 1 base, with 7 bases between the two germline ends. The CDR3 totals 13 residues. Germline V lookup: CDR1 SGHAT, CDR2 FQNNGV. The CDR3 region is CASSSDWNTEAFL. CDR3 nucleotide sequence: TGTGCCAGCAGCTCCGACTGGAACACTGAAGCTTTCCTT.

This chain connects TRBV27 to TRBJ1-2; 7 nucleotides line up with TRBD1. Losses at the gene ends were 5 bases for V and 3 bases for J; bases not matched to a gene: 6. CDR3 length: 14 residues. CDR1 and CDR2 from the germline V gene are MNHEY and SMNVEV (reference sequence). The CDR3 reads CASSGGGAHYGYTF. The CDR3 DNA reads as TGTGCCAGCAGTGGAGGGGGCGCACACTATGGCTACACCTTC.

At least ten counts were recorded for this clonotype. The chain joins TRBV28 to TRBJ1-2; no clear D gene. The CDR3 is 14 residues long. Germline-derived CDR1 and CDR2 are MDHEN and SYDVKM. The V gene lost 7 bases and the J gene lost 1 base, with 13 bases spanning the gap. This CDR3 is CASTPGLNNYGYTF. In DNA, the CDR3 is TGTGCCAGCACCCCAGGACTCAATAACTATGGCTACACCTTC.

The rearrangement uses TRBV4-2 and TRBJ1-4; 7 nucleotides align to TRBD1. The CDR3 runs to 15 residues. Trimming removed 2 bases from V and 7 bases from J; junction bases left unmatched: 7. Germline V gene lookup returns CDR1 LGHNA and CDR2 YNFKEQ. The CDR3 sequence is CASSQSDREGEKLFF. The CDR3 nucleotides are TGTGCCAGCAGCCAAAGCGACAGGGAGGGTGAAAAACTGTTTTTT.

J is TRBJ2-3 and V is TRBV6-2 or TRBV6-3; 9 bases line up with TRBD2. V dropped 7 bases and J dropped 5; count of bases not matched to a gene: 7. Per the germline V gene, CDR1 is MNHEY and CDR2 is SVGEGT. CDR3 length equals 14 residues. Here the CDR3 reads CASTIAGARDTQYF. The CDR3 DNA reads TGTGCCAGCACTATAGCGGGAGCGAGAGATACGCAGTATTTT.

In this sample, this clonotype turned up a few times. V usage is TRBV7-2 and J usage is TRBJ1-6, with D possibly matching TRBD1 (5 bases). From germline, CDR1 is SGHTA and CDR2 FQGNSA. Trimming took off 4 bases at V and 9 bases at J, with 19 bases between the two ends. This CDR3 spans 16 amino acids. The CDR3 nucleotides are TGTGCCAGCAGCTCCTGGGGGGGGACTTCCCGTTCACCCCTCCACTTT. Translation: CASSSWGGTSRSPLHF.

In its sample, this clonotype was seen many times. The genes are TRBV7-6 and TRBJ2-5; no firm D call. V shed 4 bases and J shed 5 bases, with 8 bases lying between them. This CDR3 is built from 12 residues. Germline V gene sequence: CDR1 SGHVS, CDR2 FNYEAQ. CDR3 sequence: CASSSRFETQYF. CDR3 nucleotide sequence: TGTGCCAGCAGCTCTAGGTTTGAGACCCAGTACTTC.

The sample holds a few counts of this clonotype. The chain employs TRBV2 and TRBJ2-2, with 13 bases fitting TRBD2. Germline V lookup: CDR1 SNHLY, CDR2 FYNNEI. The length of the CDR3 is 16 residues. V trimming: 5 bases; J trimming: 8 bases; junction bases outside the gene matches: 8. CDR3 nucleotides: TGTGCCAGCAGTCCAAGGACTAGCGGGGGAGATGGGGAGCTGTTTTTT. It specifies CASSPRTSGGDGELFF.

This clonotype appeared many times. The CDR3 here is CASSPGDYRQQHF. The DNA for the CDR3 is TGTGCCAGCTCGCCAGGGGACTACCGACAACAGCATTTT. The J gene is TRBJ1-5, the V gene TRBV18; possible D gene TRBD1, 6 bases. This CDR3 has 13 amino acids. The V gene lost 6 bases and the J gene lost 13 bases, with 19 bases spanning the gap. CDR1 and CDR2 from the germline V gene are KGHSH and LQKENI.

The V gene is TRBV29-1, the J gene TRBJ2-7; perhaps TRBD1 as D (6 bases). In germline, CDR1 is SQVTM, CDR2 ANQGSEA. V was trimmed by 4 bases and J by 4 bases, leaving 17 bases between them. The CDR3 loop spans 14 amino acids. The chain's CDR3 is CSVALGAAGYEQYF. CDR3 bases: TGCAGCGTTGCTTTGGGGGCCGCAGGGTACGAGCAGTACTTC.

This clonotype was detected a few times. V usage is TRBV20-1 and J usage is TRBJ2-2; 7 nucleotides align to TRBD1. Germline lookup yields CDR1 DFQATT and CDR2 SNEGSKA (reference sequence). The junction had 2 bases not matched to a gene; V was cut back by 5 bases and J by 2 bases. CDR3 length: 13 amino acids. The CDR3 DNA sequence: TGCAGTGCTGACAGGGCAAACACCGGGGAGCTGTTTTTT. It translates to CSADRANTGELFF.

This clonotype was seen many times. This chain connects TRBV3-1 to TRBJ1-1; D is uncertain. CDR3 length equals 12 residues. Trimming took 2 bases from V and 5 from J, leaving 6 bases between them. Germline V gene lookup returns CDR1 LGHDT and CDR2 YNNKEL (reference sequence). DNA of the CDR3: TGTGCCAGCAGCCAATCATGGACTGAAGCTTTCTTT. This gives the protein CASSQSWTEAFF. Full variable domain (missing parts from reference TRBV3-1 and TRBJ1-1): DTAVSQTPKYLVTQMGNDKSIKCEQNLGHDTMYWYKQDSKKFLKIMFSYNNKELIINETVPNRFSPKSPDKAHLNLHINSLELGDSAVYFCASSQSWTEAFFGQGTRLTVV.

This clonotype showed up many times. In DNA, the CDR3 is TGTGCCAGCAGTTTATTGGGACAGATACGCTCTGGGGCCAACGTCCTGACTTTC. It translates to CASSLLGQIRSGANVLTF. The gene calls are TRBV28 and TRBJ2-6; 7 bases fit TRBD1. The CDR3 is 18 residues long. Germline loops: CDR1 MDHEN, CDR2 SYDVKM. The ends lost 1 base at V and 0 bases at J; junction bases unmatched: 6.

Ten or more counts support this clonotype. The chain combines TRBV20-1 with TRBJ1-1; no clear D. Germline CDR1 and CDR2: DFQATT and SNEGSKA (reference sequence). The germline V and J ends were trimmed by 0 bases and 11 bases, with 19 bases remaining between them. The CDR3 has 14 residues. CDR3 region: CSAREPDTLEWAFF. The CDR3 nucleotides read TGCAGTGCTAGAGAACCTGACACCCTCGAGTGGGCTTTCTTT.

This clonotype was observed a handful of times. The V and J genes are TRBV28 and TRBJ1-4; D call uncertain. CDR3 length: 14 residues. V lost 5 bases to trimming and J lost 5 bases, with 12 bases between them. In germline, CDR1 is MDHEN, CDR2 SYDVKM. CDR3 DNA: TGTGCCAGCAGTCTCGGGCAGGAGAATGAAAAACTGTTTTTT. Its translation is CASSLGQENEKLFF.

This clonotype has a count of ten or more. The rearrangement links TRBV20-1 to TRBJ2-7; perhaps TRBD2 as D (5 bases). V was cut by 6 bases and J by 3 bases, with 18 bases left in between. The germline V gene has CDR1 DFQATT and CDR2 SNEGSKA (reference sequence). There are 14 residues in the CDR3. The CDR3 coding sequence is TGCAGTGCCCCTGCCGAGGGAGTACTCTACGAGCAGTACTTC. Translated: CSAPAEGVLYEQYF.

This clonotype was seen a handful of times. This sequence joins TRBV10-3 and TRBJ2-3; no clear D. CDR1 ENHRY and CDR2 SYGVKD come from the germline V gene. Trimming removed 4 bases from V and 3 bases from J, with 11 bases in between. The CDR3 loop spans 14 amino acids. The CDR3 bases are TGTGCCATCAGTGGGGCGGTGGTGACAGATACGCAGTATTTT. This encodes CAISGAVVTDTQYF.

In this sample, this clonotype turned up many times. The rearrangement links TRBV3-1 to TRBJ2-7, with 7 bases lining up with TRBD1. Germline V lookup: CDR1 LGHDT, CDR2 YNNKEL (reference sequence). With V trimmed by 4 bases and J by 2 bases, 8 bases remained unmatched. This CDR3 is 15 amino acids long. CDR3 nucleotide sequence: TGTGCCAGCAGCCGACCCGGGACAGCAGCCTACGAGCAGTACTTC. Translated, it gives CASSRPGTAAYEQYF.

This clonotype appeared many times. J is TRBJ1-2 and V is TRBV18, with D uncertain. Germline CDR1 reads KGHSH; CDR2 reads LQKENI. The CDR3 is 13 amino acids. V lost 6 bases and J lost 5, with 13 bases in between. DNA of the CDR3: TGTGCCAGCTCCCACGACATGCGGTATGGCTACACCTTC. Its translation: CASSHDMRYGYTF.

This clonotype was observed at least ten times. The chain carries TRBV5-1 and TRBJ1-4; unclear D gene. Deletions cut 0 bases from V and 0 bases from J, with 9 bases between. The CDR3 spans 16 residues. CDR1 SGHRS and CDR2 YFSETQ come from the germline V gene. This chain's CDR3 is CASSLEGNPTNEKLFF. The CDR3 DNA reads as TGCGCCAGCAGCTTGGAAGGCAATCCAACTAATGAAAAACTGTTTTTT.